The 31 T cell receptor beta chains below come from one sample, sequenced in a study of blood T cells in healthy people across ages. With a J-beta primer mix and a sample-barcoded 5' primer, a second PCR ran about 6 to 11 cycles. TCRdb reprocessed the 5' RACE reads via MiXCR and lists one record per CDR3 protein. Altogether about 1.4 million distinct CDR3 sequences are present, roughly 60% being singletons, with the ten largest covering 6.5% to 8.5%. The sample taken for sequencing was blood. Every receptor here comes from a man aged 18 to 35 in good health.

This chain uses TRBV4-1 with TRBJ1-1, with a tentative D call TRBD1 (5 bases). This CDR3 has 16 residues. V was trimmed by 0 bases and J by 0 bases, leaving 11 bases between them. Germline CDR1 and CDR2: MGHRA and YSYEKL. The CDR3 nucleotides read TGCGCCAGCAGCCAAGAAATAGGGACCGTGAACACTGAAGCTTTCTTT. Its translation: CASSQEIGTVNTEAFF.

The rearrangement joins TRBV12-5 to TRBJ1-1; the D gene is possibly TRBD1 (5 bases). This CDR3 has 16 residues. CDR1 LGHNT and CDR2 FRNRAP come from the germline V gene. V lost 1 base to trimming and J lost 5 bases, with 17 bases between them. Here the CDR3 reads CASGLEGLGVWTEAFF. CDR3 bases: TGTGCTAGTGGTTTGGAAGGATTGGGGGTGTGGACTGAAGCTTTCTTT.

The rearrangement uses TRBV29-1 and TRBJ2-7; no reliable D call. CDR1 SQVTM and CDR2 ANQGSEA come from the germline V gene. The CDR3 length is 13 residues. Trimming stripped 3 bases from V and 2 bases from J, with 11 bases between. DNA for the CDR3: TGCAGCGTTGAGGCGGAAAATACCTACGAGCAGTACTTC. Amino acids: CSVEAENTYEQYF.

This clonotype was observed a single time. The chain is built from TRBV12-3 or TRBV12-4 and TRBJ2-5, with 9 nucleotides matching TRBD1. This CDR3 spans 15 amino acids. The V segment lost 4 bases and the J segment 7 bases; nucleotides outside the gene matches: 10. CDR3: CASSSIDRGTRTQYF. CDR3 DNA: TGTGCCAGCAGTTCTATCGACAGGGGGACGAGGACCCAGTACTTC.

V and J are TRBV7-9 and TRBJ2-1, with D uncertain. The CDR3 contains 12 residues. V was trimmed by 2 bases and J by 12 bases, leaving 11 bases between them. Germline V gives CDR1 SEHNR, CDR2 FQNEAQ (reference sequence). This chain's CDR3 is CASSLSRVGQFF. CDR3 coding DNA: TGTGCCAGCAGCTTATCTAGGGTGGGGCAGTTCTTC.

The CDR3 DNA reads as TGTGCCAGCAGCGTAGGGGGGGACAATGAGCAGTTCTTC. Its protein is CASSVGGDNEQFF. The rearrangement joins TRBV9 to TRBJ2-1; a possible D gene is TRBD2 (6 bases). V lost 0 bases to trimming and J lost 5 bases, with 6 bases between them. This CDR3 is built from 13 residues. The V gene's germline CDR1 is SGDLS and CDR2 YYNGEE.

The chain recombines TRBV4-1 with TRBJ2-7, with 10 bases fitting TRBD2. Germline V gives CDR1 MGHRA, CDR2 YSYEKL. This CDR3 spans 17 amino acids. The trim removed 4 bases at V and 1 base at J, leaving 10 bases unmatched. Here the CDR3 DNA reads TGCGCCAGCAGCCCCGCCGGGACTAGCGCGAAGTCCTACGAGCAGTACTTC. This encodes CASSPAGTSAKSYEQYF.

The V call is TRBV6-1, the J call TRBJ1-5, with TRBD1 matching over 7 bases. V was pared by 5 bases and J by 3 bases, with 16 bases of the junction left unmatched. The CDR3 sequence is 18 residues long. Germline V CDR1 and CDR2: MNHNS, SASEGT. The CDR3 region is CASSKLWTGQNFNQPQHF. In nucleotides, the CDR3 is TGTGCCAGCAGTAAACTGTGGACAGGCCAAAATTTCAATCAGCCCCAGCATTTT.

The chain joins TRBV20-1 to TRBJ1-4; possible D gene TRBD1, 6 bases. Trimming stripped 8 bases from V and 8 bases from J, with 15 bases between. This CDR3 contains 12 residues. The germline V gene encodes CDR1 DFQATT and CDR2 SNEGSKA (reference sequence). CDR3 nucleotide sequence: TGCAGTTCCCCGGGGGGGCAAGAAAAACTGTTTTTT. Translation gives CSSPGGQEKLFF.

This clonotype came up a few times. The chain recombines TRBV29-1 with TRBJ1-2; no clear D. This CDR3 comprises 13 residues. V was shortened by 3 bases and J by 4 bases, with 12 bases between the two germline ends. Germline CDR1 is SQVTM and CDR2 is ANQGSEA. CDR3: CSVESRLSYGYTF. The DNA for the CDR3 is TGCAGCGTTGAGTCCAGGTTGAGCTATGGCTACACCTTC.

This clonotype was recorded once. This sequence joins TRBV7-8 and TRBJ1-4; D ambiguous. The CDR3 totals 15 residues. Trimming shortened V by 4 bases and J by 7 bases, and 16 bases separated the two germline ends. Germline V gene lookup returns CDR1 SGHVS and CDR2 FQNEAQ. CDR3 nucleotides: TGTGCCAGCAGCTCTGGACTCACGGGAGGTGAAAAACTGTTTTTT. This sequence encodes CASSSGLTGGEKLFF.

This chain connects TRBV7-2 to TRBJ1-2; TRBD1 matches 11 bases. CDR1 SGHTA and CDR2 FQGNSA come from the germline V gene. With V trimmed by 5 bases and J by 7 bases, 9 bases remained unmatched. This CDR3 contains 15 residues. CDR3 protein: CASSPRTGGWSGYTF. CDR3 DNA sequence: TGTGCCAGCAGCCCAAGGACAGGGGGCTGGTCTGGCTACACCTTC. The entire variable domain, with the rest obtained from reference TRBV7-2 and TRBJ1-2, is as follows: GAGVSQSPSNKVTEKGKDVELRCDPISGHTALYWYRQSLGQGLEFLIYFQGNSAPDKSGLPSDRFSAERTGGSVSTLTIQRTQQEDSAVYLCASSPRTGGWSGYTFGSGTRLTVV.

The V gene is TRBV7-2, the J gene TRBJ2-2; 16 bases map to TRBD2. Unmatched junction bases numbered 14, after V lost 7 bases and J lost 3 bases. This CDR3 contains 20 residues. Germline V gene lookup returns CDR1 SGHTA and CDR2 FQGNSA. The chain's CDR3 is CASIFNPGLAGGRHTGELFF. CDR3 nucleotide sequence: TGTGCCAGCATCTTTAATCCGGGACTAGCGGGAGGGAGGCACACCGGGGAGCTGTTTTTT.

V and J are TRBV7-8 and TRBJ2-7, with no clear D. V lost 3 bases and J lost 0, with 9 bases in between. Germline assignment: CDR1 SGHVS and CDR2 FQNEAQ. The CDR3 loop spans 14 amino acids. CDR3 residues: CASSFRQYSYEQYF. The CDR3 bases are TGTGCCAGCAGCTTTCGCCAGTACTCCTACGAGCAGTACTTC. Drawing the rest from reference TRBV7-8 and TRBJ2-7, the complete variable domain is GAGVSQSPRYKVAKRGQDVALRCDPISGHVSLFWYQQALGQGPEFLTYFQNEAQLDKSGLPSDRFFAERPEGSVSTLKIQRTQQEDSAVYLCASSFRQYSYEQYFGPGTRLTVT.

V gene TRBV12-3 or TRBV12-4 combines with J gene TRBJ2-3; 7 nucleotides agree with TRBD2. CDR3 length: 18 amino acids. Trimming at V came to 4 bases and at J to 6 bases, leaving 19 bases not matched to a gene. CDR3 amino acids: CASSSPPGGSPKGDTQYF. The CDR3 DNA sequence: TGTGCCAGCAGTTCCCCCCCGGGCGGGAGTCCAAAAGGGGATACGCAGTATTTT.

Comment on this clonotype: A read error may produce the germline difference seen at one junction end. V usage is TRBV9 and J usage is TRBJ1-2; TRBD1 is a possible D gene (5 bases). The CDR3 is 19 amino acids. The germline V gene has CDR1 SGDLS and CDR2 YYNGEE. The CDR3 DNA is TGTGCCAGCAGCGTAGTAGGCCATAGGGCAGAGGGGTCCCTCTATGGCTGCACCTTC. Encoded protein: CASSVVGHRAEGSLYGCTF.

This clonotype was counted only a few times. CDR3 DNA sequence: TGCAGTGCTAGAGATGTCGGGCATCCTAACTATGGCTACACCTTC. Its protein product is CSARDVGHPNYGYTF. V is TRBV20-1 and J is TRBJ1-2; D unclear. The V end lost 0 bases, the J end lost 0 bases, and 11 bases lay between the germline ends. Germline CDR1 reads DFQATT; CDR2 reads SNEGSKA (reference sequence). The CDR3 loop spans 15 amino acids.

This chain joins TRBV12-3 or TRBV12-4 and TRBJ1-6; D possibly corresponds to TRBD1 (6 bases). The CDR3 sequence is 15 residues long. V shed 1 base and J shed 7 bases, with 11 bases lying between them. The CDR3 protein is CASSLDGGPNSPLHF. As DNA, the CDR3 is TGTGCCAGCAGTTTAGACGGGGGGCCAAATTCACCCCTCCACTTT.

This clonotype was seen a single time. The chain combines TRBV12-3 or TRBV12-4 with TRBJ1-1, with 8 bases lining up with TRBD1. The CDR3 is 11 amino acids. V gave up 6 bases and J gave up 10 bases; unmatched junction bases: 4. CDR3 DNA sequence: TGTGCCAGCAGACGCGACAGGGGAGCTTTCTTT. Its protein product is CASRRDRGAFF.

The rearrangement uses TRBV14 and TRBJ2-7; D may correspond to TRBD1 or TRBD2 (5 bases each). The CDR3 covers 13 residues. With 4 bases removed from V and 6 bases from J, the gap between germline ends came to 13 bases. CDR1 is SGHDN, CDR2 FVKESK, per germline. CDR3 DNA: TGTGCCAGCAGCCGACAAGATGGGGGCGAGCAGTACTTC. This sequence encodes CASSRQDGGEQYF.

Worth noting for this clonotype: The germline gene is not matched at one end of the junction; a read error may be the cause. The chain carries TRBV15 and TRBJ1-2, with D maybe TRBD1 (6 bases). This CDR3 has 14 residues. The germline gives CDR1 LNHNV, CDR2 YYDKDF (reference sequence). CDR3 amino acids: CATSRLTGSYGYTF. DNA of the CDR3: TGCGCCACCAGCAGACTCACAGGGTCCTATGGCTACACCTTC.

The chain is built from TRBV29-1 and TRBJ2-3; possibly TRBD2 for D (7 bases). V was trimmed by 7 bases and J by 4 bases, leaving 18 bases between them. Germline CDR1 SQVTM, CDR2 ANQGSEA. The CDR3 covers 14 residues. The CDR3 loop reads CSGGGLQGADTQYF. In DNA form, the CDR3 reads TGCAGCGGCGGGGGCCTACAGGGTGCAGATACGCAGTATTTT.

This clonotype was detected once. The rearrangement links TRBV4-2 to TRBJ1-6; possibly TRBD1 for D (5 bases). V was cut by 1 base and J by 5 bases, with 18 bases left in between. This CDR3 is built from 18 residues. Germline V CDR1 and CDR2: LGHNA, YNFKEQ. The CDR3: CASSQAWGRALNNSPLHF. DNA of the CDR3: TGTGCCAGCAGCCAAGCCTGGGGCAGGGCCCTCAATAATTCACCCCTCCACTTT.

CDR3 in amino acids: CASSPRQPSTDTQYF. In nucleotides, the CDR3 is TGTGCCAGCAGCCCGCGGCAACCGAGCACAGATACGCAGTATTTT. This chain links TRBV12-3 or TRBV12-4 with TRBJ2-3; D gene unclear. V was pared by 6 bases and J by 0 bases, with 13 bases between. There are 15 residues in the CDR3.

The rearrangement uses TRBV4-2 and TRBJ2-1; D remains ambiguous. Germline V CDR1 and CDR2: LGHNA, YNFKEQ. Deletions cut 0 bases from V and 9 bases from J, with 6 bases between. CDR3 length equals 12 residues. CDR3 coding DNA: TGTGCCAGCAGCCAAGAGTCCAGTGAGCAGTTCTTC. It is translated as CASSQESSEQFF.

This clonotype was recorded many times. The germline gene is not matched at one end of the junction; a read error may be the cause. The chain carries TRBV5-1 and TRBJ2-5; 9 bases fit TRBD1. The J call may be mistaken, given a closer DNA end match to TRBJ2-7. The CDR3 has 14 residues. Germline V gives CDR1 SGHRS, CDR2 YFSETQ. The CDR3 spells CASSLGTGLYEQYF. In DNA, the CDR3 is TGTGCCAGCAGTTTGGGGACAGGGCTTTACGAGCAGTACTTC.

V usage is TRBV27 and J usage is TRBJ2-5; 8 bases map to TRBD1. The CDR3 runs to 13 residues. Trimming took 5 bases from V and 7 from J; bases not matched to a gene: 6. From germline, CDR1 is MNHEY and CDR2 SMNVEV (reference sequence). DNA for the CDR3: TGTGCCAGCAGTCCGGACAGGGATGGGACCCAGTACTTC. This gives the protein CASSPDRDGTQYF.

This clonotype has just one count. V gene TRBV4-1 combines with J gene TRBJ1-4; D is undetermined. In germline, CDR1 is MGHRA, CDR2 YSYEKL. Trimming took off 0 bases at V and 12 bases at J, with 11 bases between the two ends. The CDR3 spans 13 residues. The CDR3 region is CASSQDFRTELFF. CDR3 sequence (DNA): TGCGCCAGCAGCCAAGATTTCCGGACGGAACTGTTTTTT.

The CDR3 loop is CSARGILAGDPGEQFF. CDR3 coding DNA: TGCAGTGCTAGAGGCATTCTAGCGGGGGACCCCGGGGAGCAGTTCTTC. The chain couples TRBV20-1 to TRBJ2-1; 10 positions match TRBD2. V lost 1 base and J lost 10; bases outside the gene matches: 13. CDR3 length: 16 residues. The germline V gene has CDR1 DFQATT and CDR2 SNEGSKA (reference sequence).

The chain links TRBV5-1 to TRBJ2-7; TRBD2 agrees at 13 bases. Germline V gives CDR1 SGHRS, CDR2 YFSETQ. V lost 4 bases to trimming and J lost 10 bases; unmatched junction nucleotides: 5. This CDR3 region has 13 residues. In nucleotides, the CDR3 is TGCGCCAGCAGCCCGGGACTAGCGGGACTTCAGTACTTC. Residues: CASSPGLAGLQYF.

The V and J genes are TRBV7-8 and TRBJ2-1; 8 bases map to TRBD2. CDR1 and CDR2 (germline): SGHVS, FQNEAQ. CDR3 length: 16 residues. The V gene end was trimmed by 0 bases and the J gene end by 6 bases; junction bases not matched to a gene: 7. The CDR3, as DNA: TGTGCCAGCAGCTTAGCGCGAGCGGGAGACGCCAATGAGCAGTTCTTC. Its protein is CASSLARAGDANEQFF. Full variable domain (rest looked up from reference TRBV7-8 and TRBJ2-1): GAGVSQSPRYKVAKRGQDVALRCDPISGHVSLFWYQQALGQGPEFLTYFQNEAQLDKSGLPSDRFFAERPEGSVSTLKIQRTQQEDSAVYLCASSLARAGDANEQFFGPGTRLTVL.